This TCR beta chain was recovered during a study of siplizumab effects on memory and regulatory T cells. Sequencing was performed with immunoSEQ multiplex PCR; in TCRdb, only in-frame clones are kept and a portion is missing. The sample yields approximately 110,000 clones, 85% to 95% seen once. The V end lost 0 bases, the J end lost 6 bases, and 9 bases lay between the germline ends. There are 13 residues in the CDR3. The V gene's germline CDR1 is KGHSH and CDR2 LQKENI. The sequenced sample consisted of CD4+ T cells sorted from blood. The source is a human donor in good health. The chain couples TRBV18 to TRBJ2-7, with D perhaps TRBD1 (6 bases). The DNA for the CDR3 is TGTGCCAGCTCACCACCACAGGGCCGCGAGCAGTACTTC. This gives the protein CASSPPQGREQYF.